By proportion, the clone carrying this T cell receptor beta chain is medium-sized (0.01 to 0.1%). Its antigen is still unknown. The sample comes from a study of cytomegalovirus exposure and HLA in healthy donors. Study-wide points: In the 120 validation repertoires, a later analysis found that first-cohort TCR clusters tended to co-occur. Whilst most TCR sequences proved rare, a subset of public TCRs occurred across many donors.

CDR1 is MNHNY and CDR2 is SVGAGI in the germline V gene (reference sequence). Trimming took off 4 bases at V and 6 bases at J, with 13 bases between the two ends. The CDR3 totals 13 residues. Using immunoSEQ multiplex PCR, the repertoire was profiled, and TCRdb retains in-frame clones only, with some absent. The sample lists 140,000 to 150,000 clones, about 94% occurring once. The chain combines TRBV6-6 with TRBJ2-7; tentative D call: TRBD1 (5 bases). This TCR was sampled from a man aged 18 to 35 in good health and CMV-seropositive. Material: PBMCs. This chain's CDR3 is CASSSGHPLEQYF. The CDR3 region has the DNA TGTGCCAGCAGTTCAGGACACCCACTCGAGCAGTACTTC.